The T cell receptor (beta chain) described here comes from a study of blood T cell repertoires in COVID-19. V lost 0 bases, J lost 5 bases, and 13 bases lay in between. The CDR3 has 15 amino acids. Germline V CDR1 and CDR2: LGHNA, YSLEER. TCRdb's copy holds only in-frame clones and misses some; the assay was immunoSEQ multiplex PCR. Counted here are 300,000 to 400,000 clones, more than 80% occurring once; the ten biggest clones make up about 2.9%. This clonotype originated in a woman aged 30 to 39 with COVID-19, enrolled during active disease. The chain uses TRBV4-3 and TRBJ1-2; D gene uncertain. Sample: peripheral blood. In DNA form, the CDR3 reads TGCGCCAGCAGCCAAGAAGTTCGGCGGTGGTATGGCTACACCTTC. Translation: CASSQEVRRWYGYTF.